These 5 T cell receptor beta chains were sequenced from one sample in a study of shared clonotypes between healthy human individuals. Profiling relied on immunoSEQ multiplex PCR, and the TCRdb table lists in-frame clones only, not all of them. The data contain hundreds of thousands of clones, about four fifths of them singletons. The sequenced sample consisted of PBMCs. The source of these receptors is a woman in her thirties or forties in good health. Some clones in this sample may be carry-over from other donors' samples.

The chain uses TRBV28 and TRBJ2-1, with 9 bases identical to TRBD2. The CDR3 sequence is 15 residues long. V gave up 6 bases and J gave up 7 bases; unmatched junction bases: 10. CDR1 is MDHEN and CDR2 is SYDVKM in the germline V gene. CDR3 in amino acids: CASSSPAGGPNEQFF. Written as DNA, the CDR3 is TGTGCCAGCAGCTCCCCGGCGGGAGGGCCGAATGAGCAGTTCTTC.

The chain joins TRBV18 to TRBJ2-2; 9 bases match TRBD2. This CDR3 has 16 residues. Looked up from germline, CDR1 is KGHSH and CDR2 is LQKENI. V lost 6 bases to trimming and J lost 1 base; unmatched junction nucleotides: 6. CDR3 DNA sequence: TGTGCCAGCTCGCCCCTAGCGGGGATGAACACCGGGGAGCTGTTTTTT. Amino acid sequence: CASSPLAGMNTGELFF.

This clone was found once. Germline is not matched at one junction end, which may reflect a read error. The chain links TRBV11-2 to TRBJ2-1, with TRBD2 as a possible D gene (8 bases). This CDR3 region has 17 residues. Germline CDR1 is SGHAT and CDR2 is FQNNGV. Here the CDR3 reads CASSLDRREGALNGQFF. CDR3 sequence (DNA): TGTGCCAGCAGCTTAGATCGCCGGGAGGGGGCCCTCAATGGGCAGTTCTTC. Combining the CDR3 with reference TRBV11-2 and TRBJ2-1 gives the whole variable domain EAGVAQSPRYKIIEKRQSVAFWCNPISGHATLYWYQQILGQGPKLLIQFQNNGVVDDSQLPKDRFSAERLKGVDSTLKIQPAKLEDSAVYLCASSLDRREGALNGQFFGPGTRLTVL.

The rearrangement links TRBV2 to TRBJ1-4; no definite D call. Trimming removed 4 bases at V and 0 bases at J, with 12 bases between. The CDR3 runs to 16 residues. Germline CDR1 reads SNHLY; CDR2 reads FYNNEI. The CDR3 reads CASSGRGAATNEKLFF. The CDR3 DNA reads as TGTGCCAGCAGTGGCCGGGGAGCCGCAACTAATGAAAAACTGTTTTTT.

J is TRBJ2-1 and V is TRBV5-6; the match to TRBD2 covers 15 bases. The CDR3 runs to 17 residues. The germline CDR1 and CDR2 sequences are SGHDT and YYEEEE. Losses at the gene ends were 0 bases for V and 9 bases for J; bases not matched to a gene: 7. The CDR3 loop is CASSLVFRGLAGGEQFF. For the CDR3, the DNA is TGTGCCAGCAGCTTGGTTTTTCGGGGACTAGCGGGGGGTGAGCAGTTCTTC.